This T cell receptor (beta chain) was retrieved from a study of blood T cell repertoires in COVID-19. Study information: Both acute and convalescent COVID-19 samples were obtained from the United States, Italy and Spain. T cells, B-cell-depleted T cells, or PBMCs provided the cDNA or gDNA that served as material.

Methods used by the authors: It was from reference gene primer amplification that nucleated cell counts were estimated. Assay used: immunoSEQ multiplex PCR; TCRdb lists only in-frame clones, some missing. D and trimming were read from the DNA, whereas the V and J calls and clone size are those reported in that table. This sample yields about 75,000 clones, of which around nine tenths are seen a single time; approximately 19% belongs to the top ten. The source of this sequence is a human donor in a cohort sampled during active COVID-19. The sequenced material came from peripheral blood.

The CDR3 sequence is CAWSRGSQETQYF. The CDR3 nucleotides read TGTGCCTGGAGTCGGGGGAGTCAAGAGACCCAGTACTTC. The chain joins TRBV30 to TRBJ2-5; perhaps TRBD2 as D (6 bases). Germline-derived CDR1 and CDR2 are GTSNPN and SVGIG (reference sequence). CDR3 length: 13 residues. V gave up 2 bases and J gave up 2 bases, with 9 bases separating them.